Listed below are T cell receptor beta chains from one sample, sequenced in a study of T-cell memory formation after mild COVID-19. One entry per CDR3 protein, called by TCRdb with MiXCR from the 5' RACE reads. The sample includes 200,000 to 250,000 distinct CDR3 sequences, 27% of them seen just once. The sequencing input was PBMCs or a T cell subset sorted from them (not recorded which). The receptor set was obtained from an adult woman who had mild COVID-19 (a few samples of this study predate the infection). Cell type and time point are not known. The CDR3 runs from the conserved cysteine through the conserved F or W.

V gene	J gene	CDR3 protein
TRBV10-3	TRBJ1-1	CAISGSVNTEAFF
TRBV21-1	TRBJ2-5	CAPSNLEGGPEETQYF
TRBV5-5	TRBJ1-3	CASRAVHSGNTIYF
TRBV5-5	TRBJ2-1	CASSAAGVEQFF
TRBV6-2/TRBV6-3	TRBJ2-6	CASSLDISGANVLTF
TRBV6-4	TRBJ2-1	CASLRTSLPYNEQFF
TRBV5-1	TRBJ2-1	CASSKGDGGVDEQFF
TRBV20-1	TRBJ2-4	CSAHNPQRGLAKNIQYF
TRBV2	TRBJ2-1	CATRGIRWDRISYNEQFF
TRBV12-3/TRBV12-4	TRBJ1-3	CASSFGRSVYF
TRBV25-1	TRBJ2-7	CASSGHRGPYEQYF
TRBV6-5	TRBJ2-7	CASKTRDISFEQYF
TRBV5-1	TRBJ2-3	CASYRGQTDTQYF
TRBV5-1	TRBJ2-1	CASSLRGAGLYNEQFF
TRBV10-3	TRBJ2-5	CAISRDSGVETQYF
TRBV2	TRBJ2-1	CASGDTGTSPSPYNEQFF
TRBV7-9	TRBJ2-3	CASSLALGLAQGDTQYF
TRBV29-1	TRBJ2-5	CSVAASSFGTQYF
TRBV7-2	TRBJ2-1	CASSDRTGVGYEQFF
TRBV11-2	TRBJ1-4	CASSLGVAPNEKLFF
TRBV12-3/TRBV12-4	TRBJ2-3	CASSLGSGNRDTQYF
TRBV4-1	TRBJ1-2	CASSQALSTYGYTF
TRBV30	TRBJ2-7	CAWSTRDRGYEQYF
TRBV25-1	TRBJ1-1	CASSEWDEAFF
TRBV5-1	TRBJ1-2	CASSLGTGLDGYTF
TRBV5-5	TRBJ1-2	CASSLDLDRAGGYTF
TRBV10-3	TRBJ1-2	CAISDGTGVYGYTF
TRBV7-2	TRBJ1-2	CASSFDRGNGYTF
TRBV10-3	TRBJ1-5	CATGTYVDQPQHF
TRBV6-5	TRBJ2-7	CASSRTAGRYEQYF
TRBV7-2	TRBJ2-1	CASSLVRFRNEQFF
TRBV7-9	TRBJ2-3	CASSLGGGGRTDTQYF
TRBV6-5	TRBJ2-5	CASRRGPPGETQYF
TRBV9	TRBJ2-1	CASSAVSGDAYNEQFF
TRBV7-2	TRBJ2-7	CASSVVGAGVEQYF